This entry lists 25 T cell receptor beta chains sequenced from one sample in a study of cytomegalovirus exposure and HLA in healthy donors. This table comes from immunoSEQ multiplex PCR, and its TCRdb copy is limited to in-frame clones, with some not included. The data hold 100,000 to 150,000 clones, with approximately 89% observed a single time. The material sequenced was PBMCs. The source is a young woman in good health and CMV-seronegative.

The V gene is TRBV6-1, the J gene TRBJ1-6; D remains ambiguous. There are 14 residues in the CDR3. The ends were cut back, 9 bases at V and 7 bases at J, with 16 bases in the middle. Germline-derived CDR1 and CDR2 are MNHNS and SASEGT. The CDR3 sequence is CASSGLGGNSPLHF. CDR3 DNA sequence: TGTGCCAGTTCGGGGTTAGGAGGGAATTCACCCCTCCACTTT.

The rearrangement joins TRBV4-1 to TRBJ2-7; D perhaps matches TRBD2 (5 bases). This CDR3 spans 14 amino acids. CDR1 is MGHRA, CDR2 YSYEKL, per germline. With 1 base removed from V and 3 bases from J, the gap between germline ends came to 10 bases. This CDR3 is CASSQVRGRYEQYF. CDR3 sequence (DNA): TGCGCCAGCAGCCAAGTCCGCGGGCGCTACGAGCAGTACTTC.

The V and J genes are TRBV7-9 and TRBJ2-7; TRBD1 matches at 7 bases. The CDR3 spans 15 residues. V was clipped by 2 bases and J by 0 bases; unmatched bases: 4. Germline V CDR1 and CDR2: SEHNR, FQNEAQ (reference sequence). CDR3 DNA: TGTGCCAGCAGCTTACAGGGGGTCAGCTCCTACGAGCAGTACTTC. This encodes CASSLQGVSSYEQYF.

The rearrangement uses TRBV20-1 and TRBJ1-2, with D unclear. Germline V gene lookup returns CDR1 DFQATT and CDR2 SNEGSKA (reference sequence). The CDR3 extends over 11 amino acids. The CDR3 spells CITRANYGYTF. The DNA of the CDR3 is TGCATTACCCGGGCTAACTATGGCTACACCTTC.

V and J are TRBV9 and TRBJ1-5; D is perhaps TRBD1 (6 bases). V dropped 0 bases and J dropped 11 bases, with 18 bases sitting between them. The germline gives CDR1 SGDLS, CDR2 YYNGEE. This CDR3 comprises 15 residues. CDR3 nucleotide sequence: TGTGCCAGCAGCGTAGGTGGGGGCCGGTCCGACACCCAGCATTTT. Its protein product is CASSVGGGRSDTQHF.

The gene calls are TRBV7-3 and TRBJ2-2; 11 nucleotides agree with TRBD2. CDR1 SGHTA and CDR2 FQGTGA come from the germline V gene. V was clipped by 5 bases and J by 4 bases; unmatched bases: 6. The CDR3 sequence is 16 residues long. The CDR3 region is CASSPLAGGPTGELFF. CDR3 DNA: TGTGCCAGCAGCCCGCTAGCGGGGGGCCCCACCGGGGAGCTGTTTTTT.

This sequence joins TRBV6-6 and TRBJ1-5; TRBD1 is a possible D gene (6 bases). Trimming stripped 3 bases from V and 6 bases from J, with 15 bases between. Germline V CDR1 and CDR2: MNHNY, SVGAGI (reference sequence). This CDR3 has 15 amino acids. CDR3 sequence: CASSYVTGSGQPQHF. The CDR3 coding sequence is TGTGCCAGCAGTTATGTGACAGGATCGGGTCAGCCCCAGCATTTT.

J is TRBJ1-1 and V is TRBV5-6, with a tentative D call TRBD1 (5 bases). Germline V gives CDR1 SGHDT, CDR2 YYEEEE. Trimming cost V 0 bases and J 7 bases, with 10 bases left between them. The CDR3 covers 13 residues. In DNA, the CDR3 is TGTGCCAGCAGCTTGGAGACAGCTATTGAAGCTTTCTTT. Amino acid sequence: CASSLETAIEAFF.

CDR3 in amino acids: CASSPLGTGTGELFF. The DNA for the CDR3 is TGCGCCAGCAGCCCGCTCGGGACAGGAACCGGGGAGCTGTTTTTT. This rearrangement joins TRBV5-1 to TRBJ2-2; 8 bases agree with TRBD1. V shed 4 bases, J shed 5 bases, and the junction held 7 bases outside the gene matches. The CDR3 extends over 15 amino acids. Germline values: CDR1 SGHRS, CDR2 YFSETQ.

J is TRBJ1-4 and V is TRBV11-2, with TRBD1 matching over 8 bases. Trimming took 0 bases from V and 6 from J; bases not matched to a gene: 3. The CDR3 has 15 residues. In germline, CDR1 is SGHAT, CDR2 FQNNGV. The CDR3 nucleotides are TGTGCCAGCAGCTTAGACAGGACAGGGTATGAAAAACTGTTTTTT. This gives the protein CASSLDRTGYEKLFF.

V usage is TRBV18 and J usage is TRBJ1-5, with 7 bases aligning to TRBD1. This CDR3 region has 15 residues. Germline V gene data show CDR1 as KGHSH and CDR2 as LQKENI. V lost 5 bases to trimming and J lost 1 base; unmatched junction nucleotides: 5. The CDR3 nucleotides are TGTGCCAGCTCAGATGGGACAGCCAGCAATCAGCCCCAGCATTTT. As protein: CASSDGTASNQPQHF.

The chain links TRBV6-6 to TRBJ2-7; 8 bases match TRBD2. Germline values: CDR1 MNHNY, CDR2 SVGAGI (reference sequence). Trimming took 0 bases from V and 1 from J; bases not matched to a gene: 2. The CDR3 runs to 15 residues. The DNA of the CDR3 is TGTGCCAGCAGTTACTCCCGGGGGGGTTCCTACGAGCAGTACTTC. Residues: CASSYSRGGSYEQYF.

Points on this clone: Other DNA sequences of this sample code for an identical CDR3. The CDR3 is CASSQGQGNTEAFF. The DNA of the CDR3 is TGCGCCAGCAGCCAAGGACAGGGGAACACTGAAGCTTTCTTT. The chain employs TRBV4-1 and TRBJ1-1; 7 bases match TRBD1. CDR3 size: 14 residues. The germline V gene has CDR1 MGHRA and CDR2 YSYEKL. The junction had 0 bases not matched to a gene; V was cut back by 1 base and J by 1 base.

The chain links TRBV2 to TRBJ1-3; 8 bases map to TRBD1. The junction had 9 bases not matched to a gene; V was cut back by 4 bases and J by 4 bases. CDR1 is SNHLY and CDR2 is FYNNEI in the germline V gene. This CDR3 is built from 16 residues. DNA for the CDR3: TGTGCCAGCAGTGCTTTGGGACAGGCTGCGGGAAACACCATATATTTT. It specifies CASSALGQAAGNTIYF.

A remark on this clone: Other DNA variants within this sample encode the same CDR3. The rearrangement links TRBV5-1 to TRBJ1-2; the match to TRBD1 covers 9 bases. The CDR3 covers 14 residues. With 4 bases clipped from V and 6 bases from J, the junction kept 7 bases outside the gene matches. The germline V gene encodes CDR1 SGHRS and CDR2 YFSETQ. Here the CDR3 reads CASSLGQGINGYTF. DNA of the CDR3: TGCGCCAGCAGCCTGGGACAGGGTATCAATGGCTACACCTTC.

V is TRBV6-5 and J is TRBJ1-5; TRBD1 is a possible D gene (5 bases). CDR1 and CDR2 (germline): MNHEY, SVGAGI. The CDR3 spans 16 residues. V was shortened by 2 bases and J by 4 bases, with 15 bases between the two germline ends. DNA for the CDR3: TGTGCCAGCAGTTACATCGGGGGTCCTAAGAATCAGCCCCAGCATTTT. Translation gives CASSYIGGPKNQPQHF.

This sequence joins TRBV4-2 and TRBJ2-2, with unresolved D. Trimming removed 4 bases at V and 4 bases at J, with 4 bases between. Germline V lookup: CDR1 LGHNA, CDR2 YNFKEQ. The CDR3 loop spans 12 amino acids. CDR3 sequence: CASSPSTGELFF. CDR3 sequence (DNA): TGTGCCAGCAGCCCGAGCACCGGGGAGCTGTTTTTT.

J is TRBJ2-3 and V is TRBV10-2; D call uncertain. Trimming left V 3 bases short and J 7 bases short, with 5 bases between. Germline CDR1 and CDR2: WSHSY and SAAADI. The CDR3 is 11 residues long. CDR3 DNA: TGCGCCAGCAGTGAAGAGAATACGCAGTATTTT. This translates into CASSEENTQYF.

The gene calls are TRBV5-1 and TRBJ2-5; the match to TRBD2 covers 12 bases. The J segment lost 3 bases and the V segment lost 3 bases, leaving 0 bases of the junction unmatched. CDR1 is SGHRS and CDR2 is YFSETQ in the germline V gene. The CDR3 totals 14 residues. CDR3 sequence (DNA): TGCGCCAGCAGCTCTAGCGGGGGGGAAGAGACCCAGTACTTC. It is translated as CASSSSGGEETQYF.

This rearrangement joins TRBV4-1 to TRBJ2-3, with 9 bases aligning to TRBD2. Germline assignment: CDR1 MGHRA and CDR2 YSYEKL. V shed 4 bases, J shed 2 bases, and the junction held 7 bases outside the gene matches. The CDR3 is 16 residues long. The CDR3 region is CASSPSTSGDTDTQYF. CDR3 coding DNA: TGCGCCAGCAGCCCTTCGACTAGCGGAGACACAGATACGCAGTATTTT.

The chain employs TRBV11-2 and TRBJ2-5; TRBD2 aligns across 7 bases. Unmatched junction bases numbered 11, after V lost 5 bases and J lost 14 bases. The CDR3 has 12 amino acids. Germline values: CDR1 SGHAT, CDR2 FQNNGV. The DNA for the CDR3 is TGTGCCAGCAGCCCCGGACTAGGCCGTTGTTACTTC. Its translation is CASSPGLGRCYF.

The chain carries TRBV27 and TRBJ2-7; TRBD1 matches 10 bases. Trimming took 6 bases from V and 6 from J; bases not matched to a gene: 11. The germline gives CDR1 MNHEY, CDR2 SMNVEV (reference sequence). This CDR3 region has 15 residues. The CDR3 reads CASRKKDRGRSEQYF. Here the CDR3 DNA reads TGTGCCAGCAGAAAAAAAGACAGGGGGCGGAGCGAGCAGTACTTC.

The rearrangement links TRBV19 to TRBJ2-7; 9 bases agree with TRBD1. The trim removed 2 bases at V and 6 bases at J, leaving 14 bases unmatched. This CDR3 is built from 17 residues. Germline V gives CDR1 LNHDA, CDR2 SQIVND (reference sequence). CDR3 in amino acids: CASSIYAAGTGIGEQYF. CDR3 nucleotides: TGTGCCAGTAGTATATACGCCGCCGGGACAGGGATCGGCGAGCAGTACTTC.

The J gene is TRBJ2-2, the V gene TRBV11-2; 10 nucleotides agree with TRBD1. CDR3 length: 16 residues. Germline-derived CDR1 and CDR2 are SGHAT and FQNNGV. V lost 1 base to trimming and J lost 3 bases; unmatched junction nucleotides: 2. The DNA of the CDR3 is TGTGCCAGCAGCTTAGGACAGGGGGCTTACACCGGGGAGCTGTTTTTT. This sequence encodes CASSLGQGAYTGELFF.

This chain joins TRBV4-1 and TRBJ1-5, with D possibly matching TRBD1 (6 bases). V gave up 4 bases and J gave up 4 bases, with 8 bases separating them. The CDR3 totals 13 residues. Per the germline V gene, CDR1 is MGHRA and CDR2 is YSYEKL. The DNA of the CDR3 is TGCGCCAGCAGCCCCACAGGGAATCAGCCCCAGCATTTT. Translating gives CASSPTGNQPQHF.